The 30 T cell receptor beta chains given below trace back to one sample, sequenced in a study of blood T cell repertoires in COVID-19. The assay was immunoSEQ multiplex PCR, and TCRdb's table has in-frame clones only and misses some. The table records fewer than 40,000 clones, around 81% of them present only once. Sequences were obtained from peripheral blood. These receptors were collected from a human donor in a cohort sampled during active COVID-19.

The CDR3 loop reads CASSQGTSLTDTQYF. The CDR3 region has the DNA TGTGCCAGCAGCCAAGGGACTTCACTCACAGATACGCAGTATTTT. V is TRBV3-1 (or the pseudogene TRBV3-2) and J is TRBJ2-3, with D possibly matching TRBD2 (5 bases). CDR1 and CDR2 (germline): LGHDT, YNNKEL (reference sequence). The germline V and J ends were trimmed by 1 base and 2 bases, with 10 bases remaining between them. The length of the CDR3 is 15 residues.

The CDR3 DNA reads as TGCGCCAGCAGCTACTCCGCACAGGGCTACACCGGGGAGCTGTTTTTT. This codes for CASSYSAQGYTGELFF. The V gene is TRBV4-3, the J gene TRBJ2-2; possibly TRBD1 for D (6 bases). The CDR3 totals 16 residues. V lost 5 bases, J lost 3 bases, and 16 bases lay in between. Germline CDR1 is LGHNA and CDR2 is YSLEER.

In regard to this clone: One end of the junction fails to match germline, which may point to a read error. The chain has TRBV12-3 or TRBV12-4 and TRBJ2-1; unclear D gene. This CDR3 contains 11 residues. CDR3 DNA: TGTGCCAGCAGTTTAGGCCCCACTACTATCTTC. Encoded protein: CASSLGPTTIF.

This chain links TRBV4-3 with TRBJ2-3, with 8 positions matching TRBD1. Trimming removed 4 bases from V and 1 base from J; junction bases left unmatched: 7. The CDR3 runs to 16 residues. Germline CDR1 reads LGHNA; CDR2 reads YSLEER. CDR3 coding DNA: TGCGCCAGCAGCCGGATCTCGGGACAGGGCACAGATACGCAGTATTTT. It codes for CASSRISGQGTDTQYF.

The genes are TRBV5-6 and TRBJ2-2, with 8 bases fitting TRBD2. The trim removed 4 bases at V and 3 bases at J, leaving 11 bases unmatched. CDR1 and CDR2 (germline): SGHDT, YYEEEE. The length of the CDR3 is 17 residues. The CDR3 region is CASSTRGWRGDTGELFF. The DNA for the CDR3 is TGTGCCAGCAGCACCCGCGGGTGGCGGGGGGACACCGGGGAGCTGTTTTTT. The full variable domain, with the rest looked up from reference TRBV5-6 and TRBJ2-2, is DAGVTQSPTHLIKTRGQQVTLRCSPKSGHDTVSWYQQALGQGPQFIFQYYEEEERQRGNFPDRFSGHQFPNYSSELNVNALLLGDSALYLCASSTRGWRGDTGELFFGEGSRLTVL.

The chain carries TRBV29-1 and TRBJ1-6; TRBD1 aligns across 12 bases. Looked up from germline, CDR1 is SQVTM and CDR2 is ANQGSEA. V gave up 3 bases and J gave up 10 bases; unmatched junction bases: 4. The CDR3 runs 14 residues. CDR3 amino acids: CSVEGQGAESPLHF. The CDR3 nucleotides read TGCAGCGTTGAGGGACAGGGGGCCGAATCACCCCTCCACTTT.

This CDR3 reads CASRRAAGGNYGYTF. CDR3 DNA sequence: TGTGCCAGCAGACGAGCGGCAGGGGGCAACTATGGCTACACCTTC. The chain combines TRBV14 with TRBJ1-2; 8 bases line up with TRBD1. The V gene end was trimmed by 6 bases and the J gene end by 2 bases; junction bases not matched to a gene: 8. Germline loops: CDR1 SGHDN, CDR2 FVKESK. CDR3 size: 15 residues.

The chain recombines TRBV7-2 with TRBJ2-7; D is possibly TRBD2 (6 bases). CDR1 is SGHTA and CDR2 is FQGNSA in the germline V gene. The length of the CDR3 is 15 residues. Deletions cut 0 bases from V and 2 bases from J, with 11 bases between. CDR3 nucleotide sequence: TGTGCCAGCAGCTTAGCGGGGGGAGATACCTACGAGCAGTACTTC. This translates into CASSLAGGDTYEQYF.

The rearrangement uses TRBV19 and TRBJ1-3; 7 bases match TRBD1. Per the germline V gene, CDR1 is LNHDA and CDR2 is SQIVND (reference sequence). CDR3 length: 17 amino acids. V trimming: 3 bases; J trimming: 0 bases; junction bases outside the gene matches: 8. The CDR3 here is CASSIPGTASSGNTIYF. The DNA for the CDR3 is TGTGCCAGTAGTATCCCCGGGACAGCCAGCTCTGGAAACACCATATATTTT. The full variable domain, rest sourced from reference TRBV19 and TRBJ1-3, is DGGITQSPKYLFRKEGQNVTLSCEQNLNHDAMYWYRQDPGQGLRLIYYSQIVNDFQKGDIAEGYSVSREKKESFPLTVTSAQKNPTAFYLCASSIPGTASSGNTIYFGEGSWLTVV.

This rearrangement joins TRBV6-1 to TRBJ2-7; 10 bases align to TRBD1. The CDR3 consists of 16 residues. The V gene end was trimmed by 3 bases and the J gene end by 4 bases; junction bases not matched to a gene: 9. Per the germline V gene, CDR1 is MNHNS and CDR2 is SASEGT. The CDR3: CASSDSWGTGDYEQYF. CDR3 coding DNA: TGTGCCAGCAGTGATTCATGGGGGACAGGGGATTACGAGCAGTACTTC.

This chain joins TRBV5-6 and TRBJ2-7; 7 nucleotides match TRBD1. Germline loops: CDR1 SGHDT, CDR2 YYEEEE. The CDR3 runs to 15 residues. With 4 bases clipped from V and 1 base from J, the junction kept 8 bases outside the gene matches. DNA for the CDR3: TGTGCCAGCAGCCTCAGGGACAGAAGATCCTACGAGCAGTACTTC. Residues: CASSLRDRRSYEQYF.

This clone was seen a single time. The V call is TRBV9, the J call TRBJ1-1; D is perhaps TRBD1 (6 bases). Per germline, CDR1 SGDLS and CDR2 YYNGEE. Between the trimmed V and J ends, which lost 3 bases and 4 bases, there was a span of 16 bases. This CDR3 contains 15 residues. CDR3 amino acids: CASSARQVGGTEAFF. The CDR3 DNA reads TGTGCCAGCAGCGCCAGACAGGTTGGTGGCACTGAAGCTTTCTTT.

CDR3 in amino acids: CASSWGGGEQFF. CDR3 nucleotide sequence: TGTGCCAGCAGCTGGGGCGGCGGTGAGCAGTTCTTC. The V gene is TRBV12-3 or TRBV12-4, the J gene TRBJ2-1; D is possibly TRBD1 (5 bases). The CDR3 runs 12 residues. Trimming pared 6 bases from V and 9 bases from J, leaving 12 bases between.

The chain is built from TRBV4-1 and TRBJ1-5; the match to TRBD1 covers 8 bases. Trimming cost V 1 base and J 5 bases; bases outside gene matches: 4. The CDR3 spans 15 residues. CDR1 and CDR2 from the germline V gene are MGHRA and YSYEKL. The CDR3 sequence: CASSQGQGRDQPQHF. The CDR3, as DNA: TGCGCCAGCAGCCAAGGACAGGGGCGAGATCAGCCCCAGCATTTT.

This clone was counted a single time. The chain recombines TRBV4-3 with TRBJ1-5, with unresolved D. V gave up 1 base and J gave up 6 bases, with 13 bases separating them. CDR1 and CDR2 (germline): LGHNA, YSLEER. The CDR3 length is 15 residues. The CDR3 sequence: CASSQGLTGFQPQHF. The CDR3 DNA reads as TGCGCCAGCAGCCAAGGACTCACGGGATTTCAGCCCCAGCATTTT.

V is TRBV9 and J is TRBJ2-5; the D gene is possibly TRBD1 (5 bases). CDR1 is SGDLS and CDR2 is YYNGEE in the germline V gene. This CDR3 contains 15 residues. V shed 5 bases and J shed 1 base, with 15 bases lying between them. The CDR3 DNA is TGTGCCAGCAGTCCCCTGGAGACAGTCCAAGAGACCCAGTACTTC. This gives the protein CASSPLETVQETQYF. The whole variable domain, filled in from reference TRBV9 and TRBJ2-5, reads DSGVTQTPKHLITATGQRVTLRCSPRSGDLSVYWYQQSLDQGLQFLIQYYNGEERAKGNILERFSAQQFPDLHSELNLSSLELGDSALYFCASSPLETVQETQYFGPGTRLLVL.

This clone rates as medium-sized. The rearrangement links TRBV5-1 to TRBJ2-7; 7 bases align to TRBD1. The CDR3 length is 15 residues. Trimming removed 5 bases from V and 7 bases from J; junction bases left unmatched: 15. Germline loops: CDR1 SGHRS, CDR2 YFSETQ. CDR3 protein: CASSSSGQTFGEQYF. CDR3 nucleotides: TGCGCCAGCAGTTCCTCGGGACAGACCTTTGGGGAGCAGTACTTC.

V gene TRBV15 combines with J gene TRBJ2-2; TRBD2 might be the D (5 bases). This CDR3 has 13 amino acids. Germline V gene sequence: CDR1 LNHNV, CDR2 YYDKDF (reference sequence). V shed 6 bases and J shed 7 bases, with 12 bases lying between them. CDR3 sequence reads: CATSYSEGGELFF. Here the CDR3 DNA reads TGTGCCACCAGTTATAGTGAGGGCGGGGAGCTGTTTTTT. Supplemented by reference TRBV15 and TRBJ2-2, the full variable domain reads DAMVIQNPRYQVTQFGKPVTLSCSQTLNHNVMYWYQQKSSQAPKLLFHYYDKDFNNEADTPDNFQSRRPNTSFCFLDIRSPGLGDTAMYLCATSYSEGGELFFGEGSRLTVL.

This clone is a singleton in its sample. CDR3: CASSYSQQRYGYTF. The CDR3, as DNA: TGTGCCAGCAGTTACTCGCAACAGAGATATGGCTACACCTTC. The gene calls are TRBV6-5 and TRBJ1-2, with D hard to call. V gave up 0 bases and J gave up 5 bases, with 10 bases separating them. This CDR3 region has 14 residues. CDR1 and CDR2 (germline): MNHEY, SVGAGI.

The chain is built from TRBV18 and TRBJ1-3; 7 bases line up with TRBD1. There are 15 residues in the CDR3. The germline V gene encodes CDR1 KGHSH and CDR2 LQKENI. The V and J ends lost 4 bases and 9 bases, in that order; junction bases with no gene match: 12. CDR3 in DNA: TGTGCCAGCTCACACCGGGACAGTCTAATCGGCACCATATATTTT. It is translated as CASSHRDSLIGTIYF.

This chain links TRBV5-1 with TRBJ2-1; D may be TRBD1 (6 bases). The CDR3 length is 16 residues. Germline assignment: CDR1 SGHRS and CDR2 YFSETQ. With 1 base removed from V and 0 bases from J, the gap between germline ends came to 11 bases. DNA for the CDR3: TGCGCCAGCAGCTTGACCGGGACAAACTCCTACAATGAGCAGTTCTTC. It yields the protein CASSLTGTNSYNEQFF.

The chain joins TRBV7-2 to TRBJ2-1; 7 nucleotides align to TRBD1. After removal of 1 base from V and 7 bases from J, the junction contained 7 bases not matched to a gene. The CDR3 is 15 residues long. Germline V gene sequence: CDR1 SGHTA, CDR2 FQGNSA. The CDR3 DNA reads as TGTGCCAGCAGCTTAGTAGGGGGCTCTCGGAATGAGCAGTTCTTC. This gives the protein CASSLVGGSRNEQFF.

This clone has just a few counts. DNA for the CDR3: TGTGCCAGCAGTCCGGGACAGATGAACACTGAAGCTTTCTTT. The encoded protein is CASSPGQMNTEAFF. The chain recombines TRBV2 with TRBJ1-1; 7 bases map to TRBD1. Germline V gene sequence: CDR1 SNHLY, CDR2 FYNNEI. The CDR3 totals 14 residues. V was pared by 5 bases and J by 0 bases, with 3 bases of the junction left unmatched.

This clone was seen just once. One end of the junction does not line up with germline, which may come from a read error. The chain links TRBV19 to TRBJ1-2, with D perhaps matching TRBD1 (5 bases). The CDR3 covers 14 residues. CDR1 and CDR2 (germline): LNHDA, SQIVND (reference sequence). The CDR3 region is CASNPRAGNFGYTF. CDR3 DNA: TGTGCCAGTAACCCTCGGGCAGGGAACTTTGGCTACACCTTC.

The V call is TRBV14, the J call TRBJ2-7, with TRBD1 matching 8 bases. V was pared by 0 bases and J by 4 bases, with 5 bases of the junction left unmatched. There are 15 residues in the CDR3. Looked up from germline, CDR1 is SGHDN and CDR2 is FVKESK. In DNA form, the CDR3 reads TGTGCCAGCAGCCAAGACACGACAGGGGAGTACGAGCAGTACTTC. It yields the protein CASSQDTTGEYEQYF.

The chain joins TRBV9 to TRBJ2-1; TRBD1 might be the D (5 bases). V was shortened by 0 bases and J by 6 bases, with 13 bases between the two germline ends. CDR1 SGDLS and CDR2 YYNGEE come from the germline V gene. The CDR3 runs 15 residues. In DNA form, the CDR3 reads TGTGCCAGCAGCGTAGGGGGCAGCCAAGTCAATGAGCAGTTCTTC. Translating it yields CASSVGGSQVNEQFF.

This clone appeared a few times. The V call is TRBV2, the J call TRBJ1-1, with TRBD1 matching 7 bases. The length of the CDR3 is 13 residues. The V segment lost 9 bases and the J segment 2 bases; nucleotides outside the gene matches: 6. Germline V gene lookup returns CDR1 SNHLY and CDR2 FYNNEI. CDR3 in DNA: TGTGCCAGTGGGGACAGAGGAAACACTGAAGCTTTCTTT. This translates into CASGDRGNTEAFF. The entire variable domain, with the rest obtained from reference TRBV2 and TRBJ1-1, is as follows: EPEVTQTPSHQVTQMGQEVILRCVPISNHLYFYWYRQILGQKVEFLVSFYNNEISEKSEIFDDQFSVERPDGSNFTLKIRSTKLEDSAMYFCASGDRGNTEAFFGQGTRLTVV.

The chain combines TRBV7-9 with TRBJ2-5; D call uncertain. V lost 3 bases and J 5 bases, leaving 4 bases between the germline ends. The germline CDR1 and CDR2 sequences are SEHNR and FQNEAQ (reference sequence). The CDR3 contains 11 residues. CDR3 sequence (DNA): TGTGCCAGCAGCTTCGGTGAGACCCAGTACTTC. Its protein is CASSFGETQYF.

The sample holds one count of this clone. This sequence joins TRBV27 and TRBJ2-1; TRBD2 matches 10 bases. J was trimmed by 1 base and V by 6 bases; bases with no gene match: 6. CDR3 length: 16 residues. CDR1 is MNHEY, CDR2 SMNVEV, per germline (reference sequence). The CDR3, as DNA: TGTGCCAGCAGACCCACTAGCGGGGAATCCTACAATGAGCAGTTCTTC. Protein sequence: CASRPTSGESYNEQFF.

In the case of this clone: This is likely a read error, given that the CDR3 carries no conserved phenylalanine or tryptophan at its end. The DNA is left out, because the CDR3 cannot be placed on it with certainty; the CDR3 is given as TCRdb lists it. The chain employs TRBV3-1 (or the pseudogene TRBV3-2) and TRBJ2-3; TRBD1, the table's D call, was not compared with the DNA. Germline CDR1 reads LGHDT; CDR2 reads YNNKEL (reference sequence). The CDR3 spans 13 residues, counting both ends. CDR3 residues: CASSHSRQASPDL.